These 7 T cell receptor beta chains originate from one sample sequenced in a study of early T cells in non-severe SARS-CoV-2 infection. In TCRdb, the 5' RACE reads were re-called with MiXCR into one record per CDR3 protein. The table lists some 67,000 distinct CDR3 sequences, 12% to 15% of them singletons. The sequencing sample was made of whole blood. The source is an adult who was a healthcare worker with PCR-confirmed SARS-CoV-2 infection or an uninfected control (not recorded which).

The sample holds a few counts of this clonotype. The chain has TRBV25-1 and TRBJ2-1; TRBD1 matches at 7 bases. This CDR3 has 14 residues. V lost 7 bases to trimming and J lost 2 bases; unmatched junction nucleotides: 5. Germline CDR1 MGHDK, CDR2 SYGVNS. CDR3 coding DNA: TGTGCCAGCACTGGGGACAGTACCTACAATGAGCAGTTCTTC. Its translation is CASTGDSTYNEQFF.

There are a few counts of this clonotype. The genes are TRBV20-1 and TRBJ1-5; a weak D match, TRBD1 (6 bases). The CDR3 runs 14 residues. Trimming pared 2 bases from V and 5 bases from J, leaving 13 bases between. Germline CDR1 is DFQATT and CDR2 is SNEGSKA (reference sequence). The CDR3 loop reads CSARRDMGDQPQHF. The CDR3 nucleotides read TGCAGTGCTAGACGGGACATGGGTGATCAGCCCCAGCATTTT.

This clonotype was recorded a few times. This sequence joins TRBV5-8 and TRBJ1-6; TRBD1 matches at 9 bases. Germline V gene sequence: CDR1 SGHTS, CDR2 YDEGEE. V shed 0 bases and J 7 bases; nucleotides not matched to a gene: 2. The CDR3 extends over 15 amino acids. Here the CDR3 DNA reads TGTGCCAGCAGCTTGGGACAGGGGGGAAATTCACCCCTCCACTTT. Translating gives CASSLGQGGNSPLHF.

This clonotype was counted many times. J is TRBJ2-3 and V is TRBV30; weak D call: TRBD2 (7 bases). Germline CDR1 is GTSNPN and CDR2 is SVGIG (reference sequence). Trimming pared 5 bases from V and 6 bases from J, leaving 15 bases between. The CDR3 is 13 amino acids. CDR3 sequence (DNA): TGTGCCTGGGGGGGGGCAGTGGCGGATACGCAGTATTTT. Protein sequence: CAWGGAVADTQYF.

This clonotype was counted between two and nine times. The genes are TRBV29-1 and TRBJ1-2, with 7 bases aligning to TRBD1. Losses at the gene ends were 6 bases for V and 4 bases for J; bases not matched to a gene: 5. CDR3 length: 12 residues. Germline V gene data show CDR1 as SQVTM and CDR2 as ANQGSEA. CDR3 in amino acids: CSVWTGPYGYTF. DNA for the CDR3: TGCAGCGTGTGGACAGGCCCCTATGGCTACACCTTC.

The chain recombines TRBV9 with TRBJ2-5, with D perhaps being TRBD1 or TRBD2 (5 bases each). The length of the CDR3 is 15 residues. Trimming shortened V by 0 bases and J by 5 bases, and 14 bases separated the two germline ends. In germline, CDR1 is SGDLS, CDR2 YYNGEE. The CDR3 region has the DNA TGTGCCAGCAGCGTAGGGGGGTCCAACCGGGAGACCCAGTACTTC. Translated, it gives CASSVGGSNRETQYF.

The chain links TRBV3-1 to TRBJ2-7; 8 bases map to TRBD1. Germline V gives CDR1 LGHDT, CDR2 YNNKEL (reference sequence). Trimming removed 4 bases from V and 3 bases from J; junction bases left unmatched: 5. The CDR3 consists of 14 residues. CDR3 DNA sequence: TGTGCCAGCAGCCCGACAGGGGAACTCTACGAGCAGTACTTC. Translating gives CASSPTGELYEQYF.